This T cell receptor (beta chain) was profiled in a study of response to subunit inactivated influenza vaccine. TCRdb reprocessed the RT-PCR reads via MiXCR and lists one record per CDR3 protein. Of over 650,000 distinct CDR3 sequences in the sample, 18% were seen once. In this sample, this clonotype turned up a few times. The CDR3 is 14 amino acids. The germline V and J ends were trimmed by 7 bases and 0 bases, with 12 bases remaining between them. This sequence joins TRBV12-3 or TRBV12-4 and TRBJ1-1; D is undetermined. Sequencing was performed on PBMCs from blood, taken 5 days after vaccination. This receptor was taken from a man aged 50 to 59 who received an inactivated influenza vaccine. As DNA, the CDR3 is TGTGCCAGCACCTCAGCGGGGATGAACACTGAAGCTTTCTTT. Residues: CASTSAGMNTEAFF.